This T cell receptor (beta chain) derives from a study of blood T cell repertoires in COVID-19. CDR1 and CDR2 (germline): SGHAT, FQNNGV. The length of the CDR3 is 14 residues. V lost 4 bases to trimming and J lost 8 bases, with 14 bases between them. The assay was immunoSEQ multiplex PCR, and TCRdb's table has in-frame clones only and misses some. The table shows 130,000 to 150,000 clones, with roughly 76% occurring only once. This receptor was identified in a human donor with acute or convalescent COVID-19. The donor label of this sample is uncertain. Sequenced material: peripheral blood. The chain carries TRBV11-2 and TRBJ1-4, with D perhaps TRBD1 (6 bases). CDR3 DNA sequence: TGTGCCAGCAGCTCGCCTAGGGGGAAGGAAAAACTGTTTTTT. Its protein product is CASSSPRGKEKLFF.